Listed below are T cell receptor beta chains from one sample, sequenced in a study of blood T cell repertoires in COVID-19. Sequencing used immunoSEQ multiplex PCR; TCRdb keeps in-frame clones, though not all of them. Among approximately 89,000 clones listed, 80% were seen once. Sequencing was carried out using peripheral blood. These TCRs come from a woman aged 80 or older with acute or convalescent COVID-19. CDR3s include the opening cysteine and the closing phenylalanine or tryptophan. A D gene is named only where the DNA matches it firmly. Only part of the rows carry a size: once, few, many, or a class if the clone is expanded.

.	TRBV2	.	TRBJ1-5	TGTGCCAGCCGACAGGATTATAGCAATCAGCCCCAGCATTTT	CASRQDYSNQPQHF
.	TRBV7-2	.	TRBJ1-5	TGTGCCAGCAGCTTAACTAGCAGGACCTCTCAGCCCCAGCATTTT	CASSLTSRTSQPQHF
.	TRBV27	.	TRBJ2-7	TGTGCCAGCAGAAGGGGGGGCGGTTTCTACGAGCAGTACTTC	CASRRGGGFYEQYF
.	TRBV30	.	TRBJ1-1	TGTGCCTGGAGTACGGGGTCCACTGAAGCTTTCTTT	CAWSTGSTEAFF
TRBD1	TRBV28	.	TRBJ1-5	TGTGCCAGCAGTGGGACAGGGAATAAGGCCCAGCATTTT	CASSGTGNKAQHF
TRBD2	TRBV5-1	many	TRBJ2-1	TGCGCCAGCAGCTTTACAGCGGGAGGGTCCACAGAGCAGTTCTTC	CASSFTAGGSTEQFF
TRBD2	TRBV7-2	.	TRBJ2-5	TGTGCCAGCGGGGGGGTAGCGGGAGAGAGGGAGACCCAGTACTTC	CASGGVAGERETQYF
TRBD2	TRBV3-1/TRBV3-2	.	TRBJ2-7	TGTGCCAGCAGCCACCACCGGGGGGGTCTACTCGAGCAGTACTTC	CASSHHRGGLLEQYF
TRBD1	TRBV9	.	TRBJ1-6	TGTGCCAGCAGCACCGGGACAGGAAGCTCCTATAATTCACCCCTCCACTTT	CASSTGTGSSYNSPLHF
TRBD1	TRBV23-1	.	TRBJ1-3	TGCGCCAGCAGACTAAGGACAGGGCGAAACACCATATATTTT	CASRLRTGRNTIYF
.	TRBV15	.	TRBJ2-5	TGTGCCACCAGCAGAGCCGGGATCTTCTCGGGAGAGACCCAGTACTTC	CATSRAGIFSGETQYF
.	TRBV5-1	.	TRBJ2-2	TGCGCCAGCAGTCGGGGAGGGAACACCGGGGAGCTGTTTTTT	CASSRGGNTGELFF
TRBD2	TRBV7-6	.	TRBJ2-5	TGTGCCAGTACAGAGCAGGGACTAAACTCAATCGCCACCCAGTACTTC	CASTEQGLNSIATQYF
.	TRBV19	few	TRBJ1-1	TGTGCCAGTAGTGCGGGAGTAGGAGCTTTCTTT	CASSAGVGAFF
TRBD1	TRBV19	few	TRBJ1-2	TGTGCCAGTAGTACATACAGGGGGTCCTATTATGGCTACACCTTC	CASSTYRGSYYGYTF
.	TRBV30	.	TRBJ1-4	TGTGCCTGGAGCAGGAATCAGGGAACTAATGAAAAACTGTTTTTT	CAWSRNQGTNEKLFF
.	TRBV3-1/TRBV3-2	.	TRBJ1-1	TGTGCCAGCAGCCTCGAAGGGAGCGGGGGCAGATACACTGAAGCTTTCTTT	CASSLEGSGGRYTEAFF
TRBD2	TRBV3-1/TRBV3-2	.	TRBJ2-1	TGTGCCAGCAGCCGAGGACCTAGCGGCTACAATGAGCAGTTCTTC	CASSRGPSGYNEQFF
.	TRBV4-1	few	TRBJ1-1	TGCGCCAGCAGCCACAATTGGGCATCCAACACTGAAGCTTTCTTT	CASSHNWASNTEAFF
.	TRBV18	.	TRBJ2-1	TGTGCCAGCTCACCCGGACAGCTCTCCTACAATGAGCAGTTCTTC	CASSPGQLSYNEQFF
TRBD2	TRBV5-1	.	TRBJ2-5	TGCGCCAGCACCCGTAGCGGGAGTGGGCAAGAGACCCAGTACTTC	CASTRSGSGQETQYF
.	TRBV6-5	.	TRBJ1-1	TGTGCCAGCAGTCTAACAGGGCGGTACACTGAAGCTTTCTTT	CASSLTGRYTEAFF
.	TRBV3-1/TRBV3-2	.	TRBJ1-1	TGTGCCAGCAGCCAAGAAGCGGAAAAAGCTTTCTTT	CASSQEAEKAFF
TRBD2	TRBV14	.	TRBJ2-1	TGTGCCAGCAGCCAACCACGGACTAGCGGGAGTCACAATGAGCAGTTCTTC	CASSQPRTSGSHNEQFF
.	TRBV4-2	.	TRBJ2-4	TGTGCCAGCAGCCAAGATGGGGCGGGGCCACTAAACATTCAGTACTTC	CASSQDGAGPLNIQYF
TRBD1	TRBV11-2	.	TRBJ1-1	TGTGCCAGCAGCTTAGCCTGGAGCAGGGGGAGAACTGAAGCTTTCTTT	CASSLAWSRGRTEAFF
TRBD1	TRBV11-2	few	TRBJ1-2	TGTGCCAGCAGCTTGACAGGGTCGGGGAACTATGGCTACACCTTC	CASSLTGSGNYGYTF
.	TRBV9	.	TRBJ2-1	TGTGCCAGCAGCGAGAGACTAGGCACTTACAATGAGCAGTTCTTC	CASSERLGTYNEQFF
.	TRBV6-5	.	TRBJ1-4	TGTGCCAGCAGTTACCGGCAGGGAATCGAAAAACTGTTTTTT	CASSYRQGIEKLFF
.	TRBV5-1	.	TRBJ1-5	TGCGCCAGCAGATTGGGGGTCCAGGCGAATCAGCCCCAGCATTTT	CASRLGVQANQPQHF
TRBD1	TRBV7-6	.	TRBJ1-3	TGTGCCAGCAGCTCCCGTTCGACAGGGTCCGGAAACACCATATATTTT	CASSSRSTGSGNTIYF
.	TRBV12-3/TRBV12-4	.	TRBJ1-2	TGTGCCAGCAGTGCGGGACCTTTCTATGGCTACACCTTC	CASSAGPFYGYTF
.	TRBV5-4	once	TRBJ2-7	TGTGCCAGCAGCTTTACGGGCGAGCAGTACTTC	CASSFTGEQYF
TRBD2	TRBV6-5	.	TRBJ2-1	TGTGCCAGCAGTTACTCCGCGGCGGGGGGGCCCAATGAGCAGTTCTTC	CASSYSAAGGPNEQFF
.	TRBV5-1	.	TRBJ2-7	TGCGCCAGCAGCTTGGTTGCGGGGACGAAAGAGCAGTACTTC	CASSLVAGTKEQYF
TRBD1	TRBV19	.	TRBJ2-7	TGTGCCAGTAGTATCGGGGACAGGGCCTACGAGCAGTACTTC	CASSIGDRAYEQYF
.	TRBV3-1/TRBV3-2	.	TRBJ1-1	TGTGCCAGCAGCCAAGGGTTTACAGACACTGAAGCTTTCTTT	CASSQGFTDTEAFF
.	TRBV6-1	few	TRBJ2-1	TGTGCCAGCAGTGACCCGGGATGGAAGAATTACAATGAGCAGTTCTTC	CASSDPGWKNYNEQFF
.	TRBV2	.	TRBJ1-1	TGTGCCAGCAGTGAAGAGGGACAAGTGAACACTGAAGCTTTCTTT	CASSEEGQVNTEAFF
TRBD1	TRBV10-1	.	TRBJ1-1	TGCGCCAGCAGCGCCACGACAGGGATGAACACTGAAGCTTTCTTT	CASSATTGMNTEAFF
TRBD1	TRBV27	.	TRBJ2-3	TGTGCCAGCAGTTTGAGGGGACAGGGGACCACAGATACGCAGTATTTT	CASSLRGQGTTDTQYF
.	TRBV6-4	.	TRBJ1-5	TGTGCCAGCAGCCCAAATCAGCCCCAGCATTTT	CASSPNQPQHF